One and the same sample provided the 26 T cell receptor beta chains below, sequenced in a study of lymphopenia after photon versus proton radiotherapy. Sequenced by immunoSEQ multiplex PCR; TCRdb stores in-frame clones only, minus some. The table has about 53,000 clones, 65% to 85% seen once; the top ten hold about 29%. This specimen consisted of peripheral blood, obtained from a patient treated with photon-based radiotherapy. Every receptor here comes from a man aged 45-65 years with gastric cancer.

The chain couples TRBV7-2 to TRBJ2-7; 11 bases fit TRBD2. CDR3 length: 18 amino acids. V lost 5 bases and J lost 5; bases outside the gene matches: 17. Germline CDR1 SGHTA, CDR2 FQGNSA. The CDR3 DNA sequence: TGTGCCAGCAGCCGCCGGACTAGCGGGTTGGGTAGGATAGACGAGCAGTACTTC. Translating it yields CASSRRTSGLGRIDEQYF.

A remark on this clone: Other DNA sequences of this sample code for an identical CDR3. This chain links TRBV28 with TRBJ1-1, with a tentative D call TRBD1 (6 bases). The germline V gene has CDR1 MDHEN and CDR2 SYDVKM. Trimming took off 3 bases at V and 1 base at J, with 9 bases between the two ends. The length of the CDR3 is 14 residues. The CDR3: CASSLIGGNTEAFF. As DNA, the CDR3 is TGTGCCAGCAGTTTGATAGGGGGGAACACTGAAGCTTTCTTT.

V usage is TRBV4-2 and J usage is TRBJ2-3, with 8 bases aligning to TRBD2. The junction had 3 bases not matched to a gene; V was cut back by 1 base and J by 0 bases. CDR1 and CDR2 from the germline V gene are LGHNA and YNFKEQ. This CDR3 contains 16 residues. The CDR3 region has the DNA TGTGCCAGCAGCCAAGGGGCTAGCGGGAGCACAGATACGCAGTATTTT. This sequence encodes CASSQGASGSTDTQYF.

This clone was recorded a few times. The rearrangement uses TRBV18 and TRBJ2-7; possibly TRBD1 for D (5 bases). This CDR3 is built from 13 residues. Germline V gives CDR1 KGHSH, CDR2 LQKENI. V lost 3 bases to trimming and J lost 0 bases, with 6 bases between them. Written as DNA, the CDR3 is TGTGCCAGCTCACCGGGGCCCTCCTACGAGCAGTACTTC. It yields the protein CASSPGPSYEQYF.

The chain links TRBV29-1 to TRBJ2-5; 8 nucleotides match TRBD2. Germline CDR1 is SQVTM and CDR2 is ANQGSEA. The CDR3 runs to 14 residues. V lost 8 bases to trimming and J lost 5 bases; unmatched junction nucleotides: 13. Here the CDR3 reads CSSTAAGVGETQYF. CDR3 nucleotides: TGCAGCTCTACCGCAGCGGGAGTCGGGGAGACCCAGTACTTC.

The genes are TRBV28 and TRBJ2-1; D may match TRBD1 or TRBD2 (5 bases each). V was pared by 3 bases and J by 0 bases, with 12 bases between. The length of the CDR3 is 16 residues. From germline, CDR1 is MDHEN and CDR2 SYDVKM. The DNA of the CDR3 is TGTGCCAGCAGTTTGGGGACGGCCAGCTCCTACAATGAGCAGTTCTTC. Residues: CASSLGTASSYNEQFF. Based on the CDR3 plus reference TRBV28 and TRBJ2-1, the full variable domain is DVKVTQSSRYLVKRTGEKVFLECVQDMDHENMFWYRQDPGLGLRLIYFSYDVKMKEKGDIPEGYSVSREKKERFSLILESASTNQTSMYLCASSLGTASSYNEQFFGPGTRLTVL.

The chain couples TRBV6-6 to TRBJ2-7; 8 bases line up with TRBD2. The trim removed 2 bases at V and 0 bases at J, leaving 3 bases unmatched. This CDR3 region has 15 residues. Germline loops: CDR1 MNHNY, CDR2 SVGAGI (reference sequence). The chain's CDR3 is CASSYGLAGSYEQYF. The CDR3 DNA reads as TGTGCCAGCAGTTACGGGCTAGCGGGCTCCTACGAGCAGTACTTC.

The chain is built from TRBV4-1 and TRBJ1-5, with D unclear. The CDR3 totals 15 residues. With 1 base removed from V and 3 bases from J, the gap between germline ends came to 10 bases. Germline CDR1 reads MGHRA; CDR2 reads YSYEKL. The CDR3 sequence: CASSQGMQPNQPQHF. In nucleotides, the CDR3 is TGCGCCAGCAGCCAAGGGATGCAGCCCAATCAGCCCCAGCATTTT.

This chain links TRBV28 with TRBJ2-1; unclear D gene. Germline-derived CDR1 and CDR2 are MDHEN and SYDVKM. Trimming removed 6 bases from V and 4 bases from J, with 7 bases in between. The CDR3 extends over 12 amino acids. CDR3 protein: CASRPDYNEQFF. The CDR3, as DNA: TGTGCCAGCAGGCCAGATTACAATGAGCAGTTCTTC.

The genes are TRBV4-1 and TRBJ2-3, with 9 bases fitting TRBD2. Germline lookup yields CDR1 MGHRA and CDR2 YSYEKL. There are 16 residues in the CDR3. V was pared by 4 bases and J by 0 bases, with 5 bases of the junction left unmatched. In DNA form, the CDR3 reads TGCGCCAGCAGCCTGACTAGCGGAGGAAGCACAGATACGCAGTATTTT. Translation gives CASSLTSGGSTDTQYF.

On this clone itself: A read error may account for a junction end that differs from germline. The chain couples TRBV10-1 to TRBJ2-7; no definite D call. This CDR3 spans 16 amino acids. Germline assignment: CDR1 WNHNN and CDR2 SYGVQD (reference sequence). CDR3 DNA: TGCGCCAGCATCCGGGCCCACAAGCGATCCTCCCACGAGCAGTACTTC. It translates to CASIRAHKRSSHEQYF.

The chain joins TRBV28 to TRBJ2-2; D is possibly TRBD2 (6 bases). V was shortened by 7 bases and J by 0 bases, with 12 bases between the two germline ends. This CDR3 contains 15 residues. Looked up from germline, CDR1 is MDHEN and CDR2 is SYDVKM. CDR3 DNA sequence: TGTGCCAGCACCCTAGGAGGGTCGAACACCGGGGAGCTGTTTTTT. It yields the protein CASTLGGSNTGELFF.

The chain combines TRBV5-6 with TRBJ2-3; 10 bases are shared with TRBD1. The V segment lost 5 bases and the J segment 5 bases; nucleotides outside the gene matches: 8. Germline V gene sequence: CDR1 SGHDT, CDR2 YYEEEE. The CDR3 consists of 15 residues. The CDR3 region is CASSLRGQGKDTQYF. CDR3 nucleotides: TGTGCCAGCAGTTTGAGGGGACAGGGGAAAGATACGCAGTATTTT.

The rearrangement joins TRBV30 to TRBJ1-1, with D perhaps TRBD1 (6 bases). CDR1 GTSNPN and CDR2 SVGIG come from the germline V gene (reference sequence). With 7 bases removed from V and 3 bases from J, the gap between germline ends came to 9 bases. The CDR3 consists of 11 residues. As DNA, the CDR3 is TGTGCCTTACAGGGTTACACTGAAGCTTTCTTT. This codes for CALQGYTEAFF.

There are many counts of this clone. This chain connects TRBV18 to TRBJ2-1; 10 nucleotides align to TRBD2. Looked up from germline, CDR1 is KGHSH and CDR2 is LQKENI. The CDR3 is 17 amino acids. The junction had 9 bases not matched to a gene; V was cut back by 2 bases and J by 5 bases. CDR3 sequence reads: CASSPGSGRALNNEQFF. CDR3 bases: TGTGCCAGCTCACCAGGAAGCGGGAGGGCCCTAAACAATGAGCAGTTCTTC.

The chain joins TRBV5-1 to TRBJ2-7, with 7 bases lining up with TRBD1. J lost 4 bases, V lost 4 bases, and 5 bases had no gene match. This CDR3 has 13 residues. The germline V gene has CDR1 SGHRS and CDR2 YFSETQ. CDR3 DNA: TGCGCCAGCAGCCGGACAGGATTATACGAGCAGTACTTC. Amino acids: CASSRTGLYEQYF.

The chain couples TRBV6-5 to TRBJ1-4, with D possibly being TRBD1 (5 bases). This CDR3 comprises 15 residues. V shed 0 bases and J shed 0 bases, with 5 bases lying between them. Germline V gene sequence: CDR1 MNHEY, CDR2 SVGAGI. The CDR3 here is CASSYSRATNEKLFF. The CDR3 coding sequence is TGTGCCAGCAGTTACTCCAGGGCAACTAATGAAAAACTGTTTTTT.

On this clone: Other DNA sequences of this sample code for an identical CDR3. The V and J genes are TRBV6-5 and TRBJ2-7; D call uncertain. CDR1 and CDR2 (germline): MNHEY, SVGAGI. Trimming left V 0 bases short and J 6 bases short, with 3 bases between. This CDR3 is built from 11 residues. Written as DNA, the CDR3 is TGTGCCAGCAGTTACTCGGGCGAGCAGTACTTC. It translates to CASSYSGEQYF.

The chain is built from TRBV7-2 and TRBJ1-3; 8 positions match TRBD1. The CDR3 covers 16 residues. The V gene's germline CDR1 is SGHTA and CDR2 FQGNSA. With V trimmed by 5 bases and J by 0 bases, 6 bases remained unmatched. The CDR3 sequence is CASSPQGGSSGNTIYF. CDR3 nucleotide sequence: TGTGCCAGCAGCCCACAGGGGGGAAGCTCTGGAAACACCATATATTTT.

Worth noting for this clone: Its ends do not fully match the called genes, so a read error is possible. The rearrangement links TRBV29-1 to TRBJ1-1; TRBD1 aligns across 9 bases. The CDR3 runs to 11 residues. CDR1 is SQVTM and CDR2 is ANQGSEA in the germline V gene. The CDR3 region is CNVGTGREAFF. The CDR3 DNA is TGCAACGTTGGGACAGGGAGAGAAGCTTTCTTT. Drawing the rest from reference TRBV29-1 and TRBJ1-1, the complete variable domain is SAVISQKPSRDICQRGTSLTIQCQVDSQVTMMFWYRQQPGQSLTLIATANQGSEATYESGFVIDKFPISRPNLTFSTLTVSNMSPEDSSIYLCNVGTGREAFFGQGTRLTVV.

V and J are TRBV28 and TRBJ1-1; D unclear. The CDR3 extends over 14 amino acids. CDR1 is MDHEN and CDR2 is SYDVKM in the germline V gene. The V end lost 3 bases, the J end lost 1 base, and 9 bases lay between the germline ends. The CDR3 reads CASSFGSWNTEAFF. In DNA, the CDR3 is TGTGCCAGCAGTTTCGGGAGCTGGAACACTGAAGCTTTCTTT.

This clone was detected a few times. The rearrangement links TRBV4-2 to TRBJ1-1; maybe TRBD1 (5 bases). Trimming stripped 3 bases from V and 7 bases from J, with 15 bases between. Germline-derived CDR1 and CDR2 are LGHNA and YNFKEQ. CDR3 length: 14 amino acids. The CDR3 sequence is CASSQRDGKSEAFF. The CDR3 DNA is TGTGCCAGCAGCCAGCGGGACGGAAAAAGTGAAGCTTTCTTT.

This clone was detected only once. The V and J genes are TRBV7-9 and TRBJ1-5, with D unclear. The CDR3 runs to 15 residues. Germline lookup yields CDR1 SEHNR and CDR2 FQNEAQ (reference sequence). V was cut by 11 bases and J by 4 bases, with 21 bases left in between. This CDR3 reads CAVGSGNTKNQPQHF. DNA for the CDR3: TGTGCCGTAGGCTCCGGGAACACTAAAAATCAGCCCCAGCATTTT.

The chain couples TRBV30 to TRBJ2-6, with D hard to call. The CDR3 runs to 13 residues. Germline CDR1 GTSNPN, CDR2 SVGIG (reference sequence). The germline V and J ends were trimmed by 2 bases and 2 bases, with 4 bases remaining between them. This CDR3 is CAWSPTGANVLTF. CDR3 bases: TGTGCCTGGAGTCCAACTGGGGCCAACGTCCTGACTTTC.

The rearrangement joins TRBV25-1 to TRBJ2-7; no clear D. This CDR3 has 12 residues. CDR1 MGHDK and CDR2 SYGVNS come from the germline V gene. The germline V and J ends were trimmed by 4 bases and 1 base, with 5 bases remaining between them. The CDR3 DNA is TGTGCCAGCAGTGGACGATCCTACGAGCAGTACTTC. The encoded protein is CASSGRSYEQYF.

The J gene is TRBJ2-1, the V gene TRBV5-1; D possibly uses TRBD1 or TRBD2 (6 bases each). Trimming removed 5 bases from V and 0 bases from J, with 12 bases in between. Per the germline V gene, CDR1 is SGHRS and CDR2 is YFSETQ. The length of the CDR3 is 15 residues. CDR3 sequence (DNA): TGCGCCAGCAGTGGGGGGCGAAGCTCCTACAATGAGCAGTTCTTC. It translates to CASSGGRSSYNEQFF.